The entry that follows covers one TCR beta chain sequence. The source of the sample is a study of blood T cell repertoires in COVID-19. Study overall: Nucleic acid was either cDNA or gDNA, and it came from T cells, B-cell-depleted T cells, or PBMCs.

In the original workflow: Scientists estimated how many nucleated cells there were by amplifying reference gene primers. Measured with immunoSEQ multiplex PCR; TCRdb has only the in-frame clones, and not every one. The V and J calls and clone size come from that table; D and trimming were worked out from the DNA. The sample records roughly 700,000 clones, around 89% being singletons. The CDR3 is made up of 16 amino acids. Trimming left V 2 bases short and J 8 bases short, with 22 bases between. Germline CDR1 SGHKS, CDR2 YYEKEE (reference sequence). This chain connects TRBV5-5 to TRBJ1-2, with D perhaps TRBD1 (6 bases). Sequenced: peripheral blood. The TCR sequence derives from a woman between 18 and 30 years old with acute or convalescent COVID-19. In DNA, the CDR3 is TGTGCCAGCAGCTTTCCCACAGGGCCTTGGTCGGACGGCTACACCTTC. This codes for CASSFPTGPWSDGYTF.